A single sample gave rise to the 15 T cell receptor beta chains below, sequenced in a study of T cells in Graves' hyperthyroidism and ophthalmopathy. RNA transcripts gave rise to amplified TCR beta CDR3 regions. With the HTBI primer set, the TCR CDR3 went through a first round of RT-PCR. One entry per CDR3 protein, called by TCRdb with MiXCR from the multiplex PCR reads. Here the sample spans 700,000 or so distinct CDR3 sequences, around 15% being singletons. Material for sequencing was blood. The origin of the receptors is a man aged 18-30 years with Graves' hyperthyroidism.

This clonotype came up many times. The rearrangement joins TRBV12-3 or TRBV12-4 to TRBJ1-1, with D perhaps matching TRBD1 (6 bases). This CDR3 is built from 13 residues. The germline V and J ends were trimmed by 5 bases and 11 bases, with 18 bases remaining between them. The CDR3, as DNA: TGTGCCAGCAGTCCCCCCCGGGACATCTGGGCTTTCTTT. This translates into CASSPPRDIWAFF.

The chain combines TRBV19 with TRBJ2-1; 9 bases match TRBD1. Germline-derived CDR1 and CDR2 are LNHDA and SQIVND (reference sequence). V was clipped by 3 bases and J by 4 bases; unmatched bases: 4. The CDR3 loop spans 15 amino acids. The CDR3 sequence is CASSMGQGTYNEQFF. The DNA for the CDR3 is TGTGCCAGTAGTATGGGACAGGGAACTTACAATGAGCAGTTCTTC.

This clonotype came up many times. The chain carries TRBV6-2 or TRBV6-3 and TRBJ2-7, with 8 bases identical to TRBD2. CDR3 size: 17 residues. Germline-derived CDR1 and CDR2 are MNHEY and SVGEGT. The junction had 14 bases not matched to a gene; V was cut back by 2 bases and J by 5 bases. The CDR3 loop reads CASSYDGREGLDDEQYF. The CDR3 nucleotides read TGTGCCAGCAGTTACGATGGCCGGGAGGGCCTAGACGACGAGCAGTACTTC.

This clonotype has only a few counts. The genes are TRBV12-5 and TRBJ2-5; TRBD1 matches 7 bases. Germline CDR1 LGHNT, CDR2 FRNRAP. CDR3 length: 15 amino acids. After removal of 6 bases from V and 1 base from J, the junction contained 8 bases not matched to a gene. In DNA form, the CDR3 reads TGTGCTAGTGGCGGACAGGTTACGTTCCAAGAGACCCAGTACTTC. Encoded protein: CASGGQVTFQETQYF.

The chain carries TRBV28 and TRBJ1-2; D might be TRBD1 (6 bases). Looked up from germline, CDR1 is MDHEN and CDR2 is SYDVKM. The CDR3 length is 12 residues. Trimming took 8 bases from V and 5 from J, leaving 12 bases between them. The CDR3 DNA reads TGTGCCAGCGTGGGACAAGCGTATGGCTACACCTTC. Protein product: CASVGQAYGYTF.

This clonotype has at least ten counts. This chain uses TRBV2 with TRBJ1-5; possibly TRBD1 for D (5 bases). There are 15 residues in the CDR3. CDR1 is SNHLY and CDR2 is FYNNEI in the germline V gene. V was pared by 6 bases and J by 5 bases, with 17 bases between. The CDR3 DNA is TGTGCCAGCAGGAAGCAGGGAATCGGGGATCAGCCCCAGCATTTT. Translating it yields CASRKQGIGDQPQHF. Variable domain in full (rest from reference TRBV2 and TRBJ1-5): EPEVTQTPSHQVTQMGQEVILRCVPISNHLYFYWYRQILGQKVEFLVSFYNNEISEKSEIFDDQFSVERPDGSNFTLKIRSTKLEDSAMYFCASRKQGIGDQPQHFGDGTRLSIL.

The sample holds many counts of this clonotype. The chain links TRBV10-3 to TRBJ2-1; no firm D call. Between the trimmed V and J ends, which lost 5 bases and 7 bases, there was a span of 9 bases. There are 12 residues in the CDR3. Germline V gives CDR1 ENHRY, CDR2 SYGVKD. In nucleotides, the CDR3 is TGTGCCATCAGTCCGAGGATGAATGAGCAGTTCTTC. Translation: CAISPRMNEQFF.

The chain recombines TRBV20-1 with TRBJ2-1, with D perhaps TRBD2 (7 bases). The CDR3 sequence is 14 residues long. V lost 6 bases, J lost 8 bases, and 20 bases lay in between. Germline CDR1 reads DFQATT; CDR2 reads SNEGSKA (reference sequence). DNA of the CDR3: TGCAGTGCAATACGGGACAAGGGGGGGGATGAGCAGTTCTTC. This sequence encodes CSAIRDKGGDEQFF.

This clonotype appeared many times. The J gene is TRBJ2-7, the V gene TRBV28; a possible D gene is TRBD1 (5 bases). Trimming took 3 bases from V and 5 from J, leaving 11 bases between them. The germline gives CDR1 MDHEN, CDR2 SYDVKM. The CDR3 length is 13 residues. The CDR3 reads CASSLRTGHEQYF. CDR3 DNA sequence: TGTGCCAGCAGTTTGAGAACAGGTCACGAGCAGTACTTC.

The rearrangement uses TRBV29-1 and TRBJ2-2; D tentatively fits TRBD1 or TRBD2 (5 bases each). The CDR3 has 12 residues. Germline CDR1 and CDR2: SQVTM and ANQGSEA. Trimming pared 6 bases from V and 5 bases from J, leaving 10 bases between. The chain's CDR3 is CSVAGTTGELFF. The CDR3 region has the DNA TGCAGCGTCGCCGGGACGACCGGGGAGCTGTTTTTT.

The genes are TRBV28 and TRBJ2-1, with 12 bases aligning to TRBD2. Losses at the gene ends were 6 bases for V and 7 bases for J; bases not matched to a gene: 10. CDR3 size: 16 residues. From germline, CDR1 is MDHEN and CDR2 SYDVKM. The CDR3 bases are TGTGCCAGCAGAACCCTAGCGGGAGGGGTTAGGAATGAGCAGTTCTTC. Amino acids: CASRTLAGGVRNEQFF. Looking up the rest from reference TRBV28 and TRBJ2-1 gives the full variable domain: DVKVTQSSRYLVKRTGEKVFLECVQDMDHENMFWYRQDPGLGLRLIYFSYDVKMKEKGDIPEGYSVSREKKERFSLILESASTNQTSMYLCASRTLAGGVRNEQFFGPGTRLTVL.

This clonotype was counted ten times or more. The CDR3 DNA reads TGTGCCAGCAGTTTTCAAGTGGCGGGGACCCAGTACTTC. This encodes CASSFQVAGTQYF. The chain links TRBV27 to TRBJ2-5; TRBD2 is a possible D gene (5 bases). Trimming took off 3 bases at V and 7 bases at J, with 12 bases between the two ends. Germline V CDR1 and CDR2: MNHEY, SMNVEV (reference sequence). The CDR3 covers 13 residues.

The chain is built from TRBV5-1 and TRBJ2-1, with TRBD2 identical over 14 bases. The CDR3 runs 15 residues. Trimming cost V 4 bases and J 15 bases; bases outside gene matches: 12. Germline values: CDR1 SGHRS, CDR2 YFSETQ. CDR3 sequence reads: CASSAGLAGDNEAFF. DNA for the CDR3: TGCGCCAGCAGCGCGGGACTAGCGGGAGACAATGAGGCGTTCTTC. Full variable domain (outside the CDR3, taken from reference TRBV5-1 and TRBJ2-1): KAGVTQTPRYLIKTRGQQVTLSCSPISGHRSVSWYQQTPGQGLQFLFEYFSETQRNKGNFPGRFSGRQFSNSRSEMNVSTLELGDSALYLCASSAGLAGDNEAFFGPGTRLTVL.

This clonotype was picked up many times. The chain has TRBV28 and TRBJ2-4; 7 bases are a match to TRBD2. V was clipped by 6 bases and J by 7 bases; unmatched bases: 9. This CDR3 region has 14 residues. Looked up from germline, CDR1 is MDHEN and CDR2 is SYDVKM. CDR3 sequence: CASRGWREMNIQYF. In DNA form, the CDR3 reads TGTGCCAGCAGGGGATGGCGGGAGATGAACATTCAGTACTTC.

The rearrangement uses TRBV5-1 and TRBJ1-4, with D unclear. The CDR3 consists of 13 residues. Trimming pared 2 bases from V and 8 bases from J, leaving 10 bases between. Germline V gene sequence: CDR1 SGHRS, CDR2 YFSETQ. CDR3 sequence reads: CASSFGIDEKLFF. CDR3 nucleotides: TGCGCCAGCAGCTTCGGGATAGACGAAAAACTGTTTTTT.